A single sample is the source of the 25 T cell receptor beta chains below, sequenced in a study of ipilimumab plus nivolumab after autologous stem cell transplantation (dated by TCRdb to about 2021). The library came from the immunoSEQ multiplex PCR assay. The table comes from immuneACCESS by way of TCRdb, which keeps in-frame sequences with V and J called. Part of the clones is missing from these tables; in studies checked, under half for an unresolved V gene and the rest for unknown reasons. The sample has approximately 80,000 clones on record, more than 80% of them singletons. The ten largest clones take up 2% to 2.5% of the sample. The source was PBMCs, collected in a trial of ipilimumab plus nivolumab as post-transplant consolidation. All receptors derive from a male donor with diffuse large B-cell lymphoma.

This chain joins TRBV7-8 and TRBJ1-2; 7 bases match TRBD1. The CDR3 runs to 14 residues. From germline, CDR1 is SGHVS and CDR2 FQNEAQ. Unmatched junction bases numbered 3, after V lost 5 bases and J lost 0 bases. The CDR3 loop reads CASSAGTANYGYTF. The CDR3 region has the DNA TGTGCCAGCAGCGCCGGGACAGCTAACTATGGCTACACCTTC.

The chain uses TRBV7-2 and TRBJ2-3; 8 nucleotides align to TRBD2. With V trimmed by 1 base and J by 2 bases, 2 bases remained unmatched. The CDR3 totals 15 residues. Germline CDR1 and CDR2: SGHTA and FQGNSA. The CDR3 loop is CASSLGSGVTDTQYF. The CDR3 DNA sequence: TGTGCCAGCAGCTTAGGTAGCGGGGTCACAGATACGCAGTATTTT. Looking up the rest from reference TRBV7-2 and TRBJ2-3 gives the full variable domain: GAGVSQSPSNKVTEKGKDVELRCDPISGHTALYWYRQSLGQGLEFLIYFQGNSAPDKSGLPSDRFSAERTGGSVSTLTIQRTQQEDSAVYLCASSLGSGVTDTQYFGPGTRLTVL.

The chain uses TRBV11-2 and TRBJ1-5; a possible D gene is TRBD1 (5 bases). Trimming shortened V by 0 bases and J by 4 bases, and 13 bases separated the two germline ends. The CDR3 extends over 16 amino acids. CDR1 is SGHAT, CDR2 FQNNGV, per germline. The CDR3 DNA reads TGTGCCAGCAGCTTAGAAGCAGGGACCGTTAATCAGCCCCAGCATTTT. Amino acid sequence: CASSLEAGTVNQPQHF.

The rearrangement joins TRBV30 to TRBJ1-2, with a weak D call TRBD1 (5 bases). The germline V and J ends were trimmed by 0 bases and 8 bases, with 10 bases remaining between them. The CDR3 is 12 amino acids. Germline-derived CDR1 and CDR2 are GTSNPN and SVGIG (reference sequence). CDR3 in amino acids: CAWSVQAGGYTF. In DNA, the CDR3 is TGTGCCTGGAGTGTACAGGCCGGAGGCTACACCTTC.

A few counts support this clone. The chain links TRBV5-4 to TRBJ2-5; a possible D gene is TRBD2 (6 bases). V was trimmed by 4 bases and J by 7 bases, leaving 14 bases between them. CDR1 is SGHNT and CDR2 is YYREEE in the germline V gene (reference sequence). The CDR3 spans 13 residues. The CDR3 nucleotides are TGTGCCAGCAGCGGCGGGACCGAGGGGACCCAGTACTTC. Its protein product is CASSGGTEGTQYF.

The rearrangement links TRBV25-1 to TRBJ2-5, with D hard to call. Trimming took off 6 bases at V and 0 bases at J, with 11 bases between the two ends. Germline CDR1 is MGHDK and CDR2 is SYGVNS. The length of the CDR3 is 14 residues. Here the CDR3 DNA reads TGTGCCAGCAGCGCGACCCCGGACCAAGAGACCCAGTACTTC. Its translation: CASSATPDQETQYF.

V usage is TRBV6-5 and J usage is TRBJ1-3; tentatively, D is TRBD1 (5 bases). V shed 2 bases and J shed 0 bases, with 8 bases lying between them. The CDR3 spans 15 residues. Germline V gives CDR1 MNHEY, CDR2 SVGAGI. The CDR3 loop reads CASSYGGDSGNTIYF. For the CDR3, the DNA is TGTGCCAGCAGTTACGGGGGGGACTCTGGAAACACCATATATTTT.

CDR3 region: CASSYSGQGGTEAFF. Here the CDR3 DNA reads TGTGCCAGCAGTTACTCGGGACAGGGGGGGACTGAAGCTTTCTTT. The chain joins TRBV6-6 to TRBJ1-1; 11 bases fit TRBD1. CDR1 is MNHNY and CDR2 is SVGAGI in the germline V gene (reference sequence). There are 15 residues in the CDR3. The trim removed 0 bases at V and 5 bases at J, leaving 2 bases unmatched.

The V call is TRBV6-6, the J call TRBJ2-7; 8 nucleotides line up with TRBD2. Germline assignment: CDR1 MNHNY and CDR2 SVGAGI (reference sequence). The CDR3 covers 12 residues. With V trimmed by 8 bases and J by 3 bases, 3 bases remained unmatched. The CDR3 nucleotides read TGTGCCAGCGGGGCGGGGGGCTACGAGCAGTACTTC. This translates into CASGAGGYEQYF.

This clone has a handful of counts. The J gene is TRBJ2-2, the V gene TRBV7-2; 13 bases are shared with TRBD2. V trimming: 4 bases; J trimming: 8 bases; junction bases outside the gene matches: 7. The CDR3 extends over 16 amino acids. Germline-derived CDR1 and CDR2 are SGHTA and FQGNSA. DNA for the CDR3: TGTGCCAGCAGCTCAAACGGACTAGCGGGGGCGGGGGAGCTGTTTTTT. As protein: CASSSNGLAGAGELFF.

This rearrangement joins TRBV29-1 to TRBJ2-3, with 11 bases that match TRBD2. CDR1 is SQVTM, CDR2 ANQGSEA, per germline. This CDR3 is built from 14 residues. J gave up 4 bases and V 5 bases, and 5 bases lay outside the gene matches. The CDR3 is CSVLAGGQADTQYF. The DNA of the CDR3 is TGCAGCGTTTTAGCGGGGGGGCAGGCAGATACGCAGTATTTT.

DNA of the CDR3: TGTGCCAGCGCAACGACTAGCGGGGGGATAAATGAGCAGTTCTTC. Protein sequence: CASATTSGGINEQFF. J is TRBJ2-1 and V is TRBV6-1; the match to TRBD2 covers 13 bases. This CDR3 is 15 amino acids long. With 8 bases clipped from V and 7 bases from J, the junction kept 8 bases outside the gene matches. CDR1 MNHNS and CDR2 SASEGT come from the germline V gene.

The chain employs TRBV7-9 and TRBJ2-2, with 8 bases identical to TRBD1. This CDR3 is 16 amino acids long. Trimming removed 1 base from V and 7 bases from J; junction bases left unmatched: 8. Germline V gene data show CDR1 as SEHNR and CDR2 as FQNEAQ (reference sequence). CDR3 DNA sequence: TGTGCCAGCAGCTTAGGGGACAGGCCCTTGGTCGGGGAGCTGTTTTTT. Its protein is CASSLGDRPLVGELFF.

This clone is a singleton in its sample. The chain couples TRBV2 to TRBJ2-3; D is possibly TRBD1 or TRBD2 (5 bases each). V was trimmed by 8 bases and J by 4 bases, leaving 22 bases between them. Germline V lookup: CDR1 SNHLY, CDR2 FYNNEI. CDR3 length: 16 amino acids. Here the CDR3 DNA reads TGTGCCAGCTCTCCTCCGGGCCCCACGGGGCCAGATACGCAGTATTTT. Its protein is CASSPPGPTGPDTQYF.

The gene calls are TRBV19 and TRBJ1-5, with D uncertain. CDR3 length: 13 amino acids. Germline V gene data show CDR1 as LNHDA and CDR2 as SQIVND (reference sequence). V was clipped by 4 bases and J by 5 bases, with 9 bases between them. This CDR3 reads CASSSPGHQPQHF. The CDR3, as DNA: TGTGCCAGTAGTAGTCCCGGACATCAGCCCCAGCATTTT.

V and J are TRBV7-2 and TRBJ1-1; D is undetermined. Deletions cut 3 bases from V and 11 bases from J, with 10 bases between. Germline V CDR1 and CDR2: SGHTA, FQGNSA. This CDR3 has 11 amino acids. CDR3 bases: TGTGCCAGCAGCTTCCTAACTGTTGCTTTCTTT. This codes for CASSFLTVAFF.

The CDR3 coding sequence is TGTGCCAGCAGCTTGGGTGACAGAGATTCACCCCTCCACTTT. Its translation is CASSLGDRDSPLHF. The V call is TRBV5-4, the J call TRBJ1-6; D is possibly TRBD1 (5 bases). The V end lost 0 bases, the J end lost 8 bases, and 9 bases lay between the germline ends. The CDR3 length is 14 residues. Germline CDR1 SGHNT, CDR2 YYREEE (reference sequence).

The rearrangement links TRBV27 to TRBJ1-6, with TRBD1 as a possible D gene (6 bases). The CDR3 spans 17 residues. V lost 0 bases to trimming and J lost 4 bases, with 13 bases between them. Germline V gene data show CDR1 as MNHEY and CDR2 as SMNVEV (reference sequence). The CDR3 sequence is CASSLSGGRHYNSPLHF. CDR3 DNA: TGTGCCAGCAGTTTATCTGGGGGGCGACATTATAATTCACCCCTCCACTTT.

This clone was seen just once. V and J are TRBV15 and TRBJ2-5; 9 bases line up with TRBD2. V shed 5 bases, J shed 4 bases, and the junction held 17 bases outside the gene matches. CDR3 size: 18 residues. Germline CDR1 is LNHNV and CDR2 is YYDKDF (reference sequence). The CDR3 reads CATSGLPAGGPRSETQYF. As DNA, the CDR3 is TGTGCCACCAGCGGTTTGCCCGCGGGGGGGCCGAGGTCAGAGACCCAGTACTTC.

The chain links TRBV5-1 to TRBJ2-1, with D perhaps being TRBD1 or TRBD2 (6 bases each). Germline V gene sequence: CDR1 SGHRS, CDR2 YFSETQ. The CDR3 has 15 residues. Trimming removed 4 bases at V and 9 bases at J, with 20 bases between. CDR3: CASSQQSGRGREQFF. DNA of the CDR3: TGCGCCAGCAGCCAGCAAAGCGGACGGGGGCGTGAGCAGTTCTTC.

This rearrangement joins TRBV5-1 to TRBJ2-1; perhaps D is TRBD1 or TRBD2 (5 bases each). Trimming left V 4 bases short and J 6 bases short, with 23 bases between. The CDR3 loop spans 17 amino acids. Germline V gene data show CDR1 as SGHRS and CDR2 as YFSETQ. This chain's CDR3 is CASSHGHRDAKSNEQFF. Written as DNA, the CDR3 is TGCGCCAGCAGCCACGGCCACCGGGACGCGAAAAGCAATGAGCAGTTCTTC.

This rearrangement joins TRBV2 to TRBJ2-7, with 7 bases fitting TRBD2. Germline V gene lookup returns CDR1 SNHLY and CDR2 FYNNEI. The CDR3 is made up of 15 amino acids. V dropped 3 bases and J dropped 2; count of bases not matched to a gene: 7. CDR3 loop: CASSEDRGLTYEQYF. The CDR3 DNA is TGTGCCAGCAGTGAGGATAGGGGACTAACCTACGAGCAGTACTTC.

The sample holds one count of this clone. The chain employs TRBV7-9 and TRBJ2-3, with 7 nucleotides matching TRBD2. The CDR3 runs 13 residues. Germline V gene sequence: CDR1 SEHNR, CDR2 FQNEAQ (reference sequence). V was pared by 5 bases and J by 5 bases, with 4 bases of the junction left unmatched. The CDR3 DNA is TGTGCCAGCAGCCCTCCGGGAGGAGATACGCAGTATTTT. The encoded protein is CASSPPGGDTQYF.

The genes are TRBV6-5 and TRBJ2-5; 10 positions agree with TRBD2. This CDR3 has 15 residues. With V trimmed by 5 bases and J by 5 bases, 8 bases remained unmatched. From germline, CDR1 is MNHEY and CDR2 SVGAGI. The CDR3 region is CASSKSGGAGETQYF. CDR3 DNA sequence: TGTGCCAGCAGTAAAAGCGGGGGGGCAGGTGAGACCCAGTACTTC.

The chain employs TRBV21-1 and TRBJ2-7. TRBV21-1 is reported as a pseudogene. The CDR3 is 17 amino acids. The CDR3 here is CASSPQIPGAFSYEQYF. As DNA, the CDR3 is TGTGCCAGCAGCCCACAAATCCCCGGGGCCTTCTCCTACGAGCAGTACTTC.